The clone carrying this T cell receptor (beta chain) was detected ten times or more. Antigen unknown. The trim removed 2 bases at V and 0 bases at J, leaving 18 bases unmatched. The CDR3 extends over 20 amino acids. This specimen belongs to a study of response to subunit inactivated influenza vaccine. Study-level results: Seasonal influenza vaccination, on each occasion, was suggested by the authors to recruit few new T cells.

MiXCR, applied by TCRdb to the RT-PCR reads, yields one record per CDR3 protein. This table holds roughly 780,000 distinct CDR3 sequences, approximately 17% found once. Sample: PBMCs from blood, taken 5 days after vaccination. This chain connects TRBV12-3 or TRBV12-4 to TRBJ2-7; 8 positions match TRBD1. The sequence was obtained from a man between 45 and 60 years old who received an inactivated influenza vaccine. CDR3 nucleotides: TGTGCCAGCAGTTTACTCCTCAGGACAGGGACTTTCCCGGGCTCCTACGAGCAGTACTTC. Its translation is CASSLLLRTGTFPGSYEQYF.